Below are 21 T cell receptor beta chains sequenced from a single sample in a study of CD8+ T cells in alopecia areata. Once RNA had been extracted, it was reverse transcribed into cDNA to act as the sequencing template. Assay: immunoSEQ multiplex PCR; the TCRdb copy retains only in-frame clones and omits some. The sample includes roughly 280,000 clones, 60% of them seen just once. Documented treatment: oral pan-JAK inhibitor, 5-10 mg twice daily. The sample consisted of CD4+ T cells sorted from blood, taken around week 53, from a patient treated with tofacitinib. The receptor source for this set is a human donor with alopecia areata.

This clone was observed a handful of times. V gene TRBV29-1 combines with J gene TRBJ1-2; D not resolved. The CDR3 runs 10 residues. CDR1 and CDR2 (germline): SQVTM, ANQGSEA. V lost 7 bases and J 6 bases, leaving 9 bases between the germline ends. The CDR3 nucleotides read TGCAGCGGACTTACCGATGGCTACACCTTC. Residues: CSGLTDGYTF.

The chain is built from TRBV9 and TRBJ1-6, with 8 bases aligning to TRBD1. The CDR3 runs 15 residues. With 6 bases clipped from V and 4 bases from J, the junction kept 6 bases outside the gene matches. Germline assignment: CDR1 SGDLS and CDR2 YYNGEE. The CDR3 DNA is TGTGCCAGCAACCACAGGGGGAATTATAATTCACCCCTCCACTTT. Translation: CASNHRGNYNSPLHF.

The chain couples TRBV7-3 to TRBJ1-1, with 9 bases identical to TRBD1. Germline V gene lookup returns CDR1 SGHTA and CDR2 FQGTGA. CDR3 length: 14 residues. Unmatched junction bases numbered 3, after V lost 0 bases and J lost 7 bases. The CDR3 DNA follows: TGTGCCAGCAGCTTAACAGGGACAGGGAGTGAAGCTTTCTTT. Protein: CASSLTGTGSEAFF.

The rearrangement joins TRBV7-2 to TRBJ2-7; D is uncertain. This CDR3 has 12 amino acids. V was clipped by 5 bases and J by 7 bases, with 12 bases between them. Germline V lookup: CDR1 SGHTA, CDR2 FQGNSA. Here the CDR3 reads CASSLGLGEQYF. The CDR3 coding sequence is TGTGCCAGCAGCCTGGGGTTGGGGGAGCAGTACTTC.

This rearrangement joins TRBV30 to TRBJ1-2, with no clear D. This CDR3 has 13 residues. The germline gives CDR1 GTSNPN, CDR2 SVGIG (reference sequence). Trimming removed 5 bases at V and 6 bases at J, with 16 bases between. The CDR3 loop is CAWGGRESDGYTF. In DNA form, the CDR3 reads TGTGCCTGGGGTGGCCGGGAATCGGATGGCTACACCTTC.

This sequence joins TRBV30 and TRBJ1-5; 8 bases fit TRBD1. V gave up 5 bases and J gave up 6 bases; unmatched junction bases: 6. The CDR3 is 13 residues long. Germline V gene sequence: CDR1 GTSNPN, CDR2 SVGIG (reference sequence). This CDR3 is CAWRQGRGQPQHF. The CDR3 coding sequence is TGTGCCTGGCGACAGGGGAGGGGTCAGCCCCAGCATTTT.

The V and J genes are TRBV14 and TRBJ1-1; D not resolved. The V and J ends lost 3 bases and 1 base respectively, with 15 bases between them. Looked up from germline, CDR1 is SGHDN and CDR2 is FVKESK. CDR3 length: 16 residues. CDR3 nucleotides: TGTGCCAGCAGCCAGGAGTTCAGACGGGCGAACACTGAAGCTTTCTTT. It specifies CASSQEFRRANTEAFF.

The V call is TRBV6-6, the J call TRBJ1-5, with 8 nucleotides matching TRBD1. Germline V gene sequence: CDR1 MNHNY, CDR2 SVGAGI (reference sequence). CDR3 length equals 14 residues. Germline trimming cut 5 bases from V and 6 bases from J; bases unmatched to any gene: 6. CDR3 nucleotide sequence: TGTGCCAGCAGTCGACAGGGGTCGGGTCAGCCCCAGCATTTT. Residues: CASSRQGSGQPQHF.

This chain links TRBV7-2 with TRBJ2-5; TRBD1 or TRBD2 may be the D gene (6 bases each). Trimming pared 1 base from V and 5 bases from J, leaving 11 bases between. The CDR3 sequence is 14 residues long. Germline loops: CDR1 SGHTA, CDR2 FQGNSA. The CDR3 DNA follows: TGTGCCAGCAGCTTAGTTGGGGGGCAGGAGACCCAGTACTTC. Translated: CASSLVGGQETQYF.

The gene calls are TRBV7-8 and TRBJ1-1; D might be TRBD1 (6 bases). This CDR3 contains 15 residues. With 4 bases removed from V and 2 bases from J, the gap between germline ends came to 14 bases. Germline values: CDR1 SGHVS, CDR2 FQNEAQ. The CDR3 DNA reads as TGTGCCAGCAGCTCCACGCCGGGACACAACACTGAAGCTTTCTTT. Residues: CASSSTPGHNTEAFF.

This clone has only a few counts. The chain has TRBV2 and TRBJ1-1; D gene unclear. The CDR3 is 13 residues long. The V end was cut by 6 bases, the J end by 1 base, with 9 bases between. Germline loops: CDR1 SNHLY, CDR2 FYNNEI. CDR3 in DNA: TGTGCCAGCAGATTCCTCCGGAACACTGAAGCTTTCTTT. Encoded protein: CASRFLRNTEAFF.

The V gene is TRBV5-1, the J gene TRBJ2-3; no clear D. The V and J ends lost 4 bases and 0 bases respectively, with 12 bases between them. Germline CDR1 SGHRS, CDR2 YFSETQ. The CDR3 runs 15 residues. CDR3 bases: TGCGCCAGCAGCGTAGCCGGCTTTAGCACAGATACGCAGTATTTT. Protein product: CASSVAGFSTDTQYF.

V is TRBV11-2 and J is TRBJ2-5, with no clear D. This CDR3 region has 12 residues. Between the trimmed V and J ends, which lost 1 base and 5 bases, there was a span of 5 bases. Germline CDR1 and CDR2: SGHAT and FQNNGV. Here the CDR3 reads CASSLVWETQYF. The CDR3 nucleotides are TGTGCCAGCAGCTTAGTATGGGAGACCCAGTACTTC.

V gene TRBV7-9 combines with J gene TRBJ2-5, with a possible D match to TRBD1 (6 bases). Trimming shortened V by 3 bases and J by 3 bases, and 11 bases separated the two germline ends. From germline, CDR1 is SEHNR and CDR2 FQNEAQ (reference sequence). The CDR3 consists of 14 residues. Written as DNA, the CDR3 is TGTGCCAGCAGCTTTCAACAGGGAGAAGAGACCCAGTACTTC. Amino acids: CASSFQQGEETQYF.

The chain links TRBV5-1 to TRBJ2-1, with a weak D call TRBD1 (6 bases). The length of the CDR3 is 19 residues. V shed 4 bases and J shed 1 base, with 24 bases lying between them. CDR1 is SGHRS, CDR2 YFSETQ, per germline. CDR3 sequence: CASSLGLSSRTESYNEQFF. For the CDR3, the DNA is TGCGCCAGCAGCCTGGGTTTGAGCTCTAGGACAGAGTCCTACAATGAGCAGTTCTTC.

The chain links TRBV5-1 to TRBJ1-2; D gene ambiguous. The germline V and J ends were trimmed by 0 bases and 5 bases, with 11 bases remaining between them. Germline V gives CDR1 SGHRS, CDR2 YFSETQ. This CDR3 contains 14 residues. CDR3 DNA sequence: TGCGCCAGCAGCTTGGATCCAGCGGGGTATGGCTACACCTTC. Encoded protein: CASSLDPAGYGYTF.

This sequence joins TRBV5-1 and TRBJ2-1; 7 bases fit TRBD1. V gave up 0 bases and J gave up 8 bases; unmatched junction bases: 5. This CDR3 comprises 14 residues. Per germline, CDR1 SGHRS and CDR2 YFSETQ. In DNA, the CDR3 is TGCGCCAGCAGCTTGGTAGGGGGCTCGGATGAGCAGTTCTTC. It encodes CASSLVGGSDEQFF.

The genes are TRBV6-6 and TRBJ2-1; weak D call: TRBD1 (5 bases). V shed 5 bases and J shed 9 bases, with 20 bases lying between them. Looked up from germline, CDR1 is MNHNY and CDR2 is SVGAGI (reference sequence). The CDR3 is made up of 15 amino acids. DNA for the CDR3: TGTGCCAGCAGTACAAAGACAGTCTCCACGGGTGAGCAGTTCTTC. Translation: CASSTKTVSTGEQFF.

The genes are TRBV29-1 and TRBJ1-1; no firm D call. V dropped 7 bases and J dropped 4 bases, with 13 bases sitting between them. The CDR3 length is 12 residues. Germline V gene data show CDR1 as SQVTM and CDR2 as ANQGSEA. CDR3 protein: CSALLRVTEAFF. CDR3 bases: TGCAGCGCCCTTCTTAGGGTCACTGAAGCTTTCTTT.

This clone was detected a few times. The chain carries TRBV14 and TRBJ1-1, with D perhaps matching TRBD1 (5 bases). The germline CDR1 and CDR2 sequences are SGHDN and FVKESK. This CDR3 is 15 amino acids long. V dropped 0 bases and J dropped 6 bases, with 14 bases sitting between them. This CDR3 is CASSQDSGRLAEAFF. The CDR3 DNA follows: TGTGCCAGCAGCCAAGATTCGGGGCGGTTGGCTGAAGCTTTCTTT.

This clone was counted a few times. The DNA of the CDR3 is TGTGCCTGGAGTCTAGGACAGGGTAAATCCTACGAGCAGTACTTC. Translation gives CAWSLGQGKSYEQYF. The rearrangement joins TRBV30 to TRBJ2-7, with TRBD1 matching over 8 bases. Germline V lookup: CDR1 GTSNPN, CDR2 SVGIG (reference sequence). V lost 2 bases and J lost 1; bases outside the gene matches: 7. The CDR3 consists of 15 residues.